The 10 T cell receptor beta chains listed next were all sequenced from one sample in a study of a mutant IDH1 vaccine in newly diagnosed glioma (dated by TCRdb to the early 2020s). The antigens these receptors bind are not known. The method behind the library was the immunoSEQ multiplex PCR assay. Held by TCRdb, this immuneACCESS table contains in-frame sequences only and omits some clones. Under half of the omission traces to an unresolved V gene where checked; the cause of the rest is unknown. The sample data list 45,000 to 65,000 clones, and approximately 64% of these were observed just once. 4% to 5.5% of the sample comes from the top ten. According to the study, the label for this sample's time point signals: week 47, end of study. Every vaccine dose consisted of 300 ug of a 20-mer mutant IDH1 peptide in Montanide, administered subcutaneously together with topical imiquimod. The sample here was peripheral blood mononuclear cells (PBMCs), taken from a glioma patient whose treatment included an IDH1 peptide vaccine. These receptors were collected from a man aged 35-49 years with glioma. Some clones in this sample may be carry-over from other donors' samples.

The rearrangement uses TRBV6-5 and TRBJ1-6; D ambiguous. V lost 7 bases and J 8 bases, leaving 12 bases between the germline ends. The CDR3 spans 13 residues. Germline V gene data show CDR1 as MNHEY and CDR2 as SVGAGI. CDR3 amino acids: CASKGNLYSPLHF. Here the CDR3 DNA reads TGTGCCAGCAAAGGGAATCTTTATTCACCCCTCCACTTT.

The chain has TRBV15 and TRBJ2-7; 11 bases agree with TRBD2. V was pared by 0 bases and J by 6 bases, with 7 bases of the junction left unmatched. The CDR3 runs 16 residues. The germline V gene encodes CDR1 LNHNV and CDR2 YYDKDF (reference sequence). CDR3 in DNA: TGTGCCACCAGCAGAGATTCTAGCGGGGGGTACGGCGAGCAGTACTTC. This gives the protein CATSRDSSGGYGEQYF.

V is TRBV27 and J is TRBJ2-1; 7 bases match TRBD1. The CDR3 runs to 12 residues. Germline trimming cut 6 bases from V and 5 bases from J; bases unmatched to any gene: 1. Germline V gene lookup returns CDR1 MNHEY and CDR2 SMNVEV (reference sequence). For the CDR3, the DNA is TGTGCCAGCAGAACAGGGGACAATGAGCAGTTCTTC. The encoded protein is CASRTGDNEQFF.

This sequence joins TRBV30 and TRBJ1-6, with TRBD1 identical over 8 bases. Per germline, CDR1 GTSNPN and CDR2 SVGIG (reference sequence). This CDR3 region has 13 residues. V trimming: 0 bases; J trimming: 9 bases; junction bases outside the gene matches: 1. CDR3 amino acids: CAWSVQGGSPLHF. The CDR3 nucleotides are TGTGCCTGGAGTGTACAGGGGGGTTCACCCCTCCACTTT.

This clone appeared a few times. The CDR3 nucleotides read TGCGCCAGCAGCTTGAACACCGGGGAGCTGTTTTTT. It yields the protein CASSLNTGELFF. The chain has TRBV5-1 and TRBJ2-2; D call uncertain. Germline lookup yields CDR1 SGHRS and CDR2 YFSETQ. V shed 1 base and J shed 2 bases, with 0 bases lying between them. CDR3 length: 12 residues.

This chain joins TRBV6-5 and TRBJ2-4, with a possible D match to TRBD1 (5 bases). CDR1 and CDR2 (germline): MNHEY, SVGAGI. V lost 5 bases to trimming and J lost 3 bases, with 14 bases between them. The CDR3 covers 15 residues. This chain's CDR3 is CASSRQPPRKNIQYF. In DNA, the CDR3 is TGTGCCAGCAGTCGACAGCCACCGCGCAAAAACATTCAGTACTTC.

This clone was seen a handful of times. The rearrangement uses TRBV20-1 and TRBJ1-2; D may be TRBD1 (6 bases). The CDR3 loop spans 11 amino acids. In germline, CDR1 is DFQATT, CDR2 SNEGSKA (reference sequence). Deletions cut 5 bases from V and 7 bases from J, with 11 bases between. DNA for the CDR3: TGCAGTGCTCATAAAGGGGGTGGCTACACCTTC. The encoded protein is CSAHKGGGYTF.

V usage is TRBV21-1 and J usage is TRBJ2-4; TRBD2 is the table's D call, not checked against the DNA. TRBV21-1 is an annotated pseudogene. This CDR3 has 21 residues. The CDR3 sequence: CASSFVGETGTSGGAGNIQYF. CDR3 coding DNA: TGTGCCAGCAGCTTCGTGGGGGAAACCGGGACTAGCGGGGGGGCCGGAAACATTCAGTACTTC.

The J gene is TRBJ1-6, the V gene TRBV6-5; unclear D gene. CDR1 MNHEY and CDR2 SVGAGI come from the germline V gene. CDR3 length: 15 residues. V shed 2 bases and J shed 5 bases, with 10 bases lying between them. This CDR3 is CASSYATLDNSPLHF. Written as DNA, the CDR3 is TGTGCCAGCAGTTACGCGACTTTGGATAATTCACCCCTCCACTTT.

This rearrangement joins TRBV5-4 to TRBJ2-4; TRBD2 matches 8 bases. Unmatched junction bases numbered 6, after V lost 1 base and J lost 0 bases. Germline V gene sequence: CDR1 SGHNT, CDR2 YYREEE (reference sequence). This CDR3 spans 17 amino acids. CDR3 bases: TGTGCCAGCAGCTTGTCGGGGGGGAGTCTAGCCAAAAACATTCAGTACTTC. Translation gives CASSLSGGSLAKNIQYF.